These 10 T cell receptor beta chains came from one sample sequenced in a study of blood T cell repertoires in COVID-19. Generated by immunoSEQ multiplex PCR, the TCRdb table keeps only in-frame clones and is missing some. There are approximately 340,000 clones in the sample; 87% occur only once, and approximately 10% lies in the top ten. The sample was peripheral blood. Receptors were obtained from a man under 40 with COVID-19, enrolled during active disease.

The chain links TRBV5-8 to TRBJ1-1; TRBD1 aligns across 9 bases. The CDR3 loop spans 14 amino acids. Trimming cost V 4 bases and J 1 base; bases outside gene matches: 2. Germline assignment: CDR1 SGHTS and CDR2 YDEGEE. CDR3 region: CASSRGQGNTEAFF. DNA for the CDR3: TGTGCCAGCAGCCGGGGACAGGGGAACACTGAAGCTTTCTTT.

The V call is TRBV23-1, the J call TRBJ1-4, with a weak D call TRBD1 (5 bases). TRBV23-1 is an ORF; its function is uncertain. Trimming took off 2 bases at V and 9 bases at J, with 13 bases between the two ends. The CDR3 has 14 residues. This CDR3 is CASSQRQTRKKLFF. CDR3 nucleotides: TGCGCCAGCAGTCAACGACAGACAAGGAAAAAACTGTTTTTT.

The sample holds one count of this clone. V is TRBV15 and J is TRBJ2-1; D uncertain. Trimming took off 3 bases at V and 4 bases at J, with 10 bases between the two ends. The germline CDR1 and CDR2 sequences are LNHNV and YYDKDF (reference sequence). CDR3 size: 14 residues. CDR3 coding DNA: TGTGCCACCAGCAGCCCCGACGGGTACAATGAGCAGTTCTTC. Translating it yields CATSSPDGYNEQFF.

This rearrangement joins TRBV7-9 to TRBJ1-2, with a tentative D call TRBD1 (5 bases). The CDR3 totals 13 residues. Trimming took 5 bases from V and 5 from J, leaving 12 bases between them. The germline CDR1 and CDR2 sequences are SEHNR and FQNEAQ (reference sequence). CDR3 protein: CASSLAGRYGYTF. The CDR3 coding sequence is TGTGCCAGCAGCCTGGCGGGGCGGTATGGCTACACCTTC.

The chain couples TRBV27 to TRBJ2-5; 8 bases match TRBD2. The germline V gene encodes CDR1 MNHEY and CDR2 SMNVEV (reference sequence). V trimming: 3 bases; J trimming: 5 bases; junction bases outside the gene matches: 5. The CDR3 has 14 residues. The CDR3 nucleotides are TGTGCCAGCAGTTTTACTAGCGGAGCCGAGACCCAGTACTTC. It yields the protein CASSFTSGAETQYF.

In its sample, this clone was seen a few times. The chain uses TRBV7-9 and TRBJ2-3; D is perhaps TRBD2 (6 bases). CDR1 is SEHNR, CDR2 FQNEAQ, per germline (reference sequence). The CDR3 runs 19 residues. V was trimmed by 0 bases and J by 4 bases, leaving 23 bases between them. This chain's CDR3 is CASSLANPQLAAGADTQYF. CDR3 sequence (DNA): TGTGCCAGCAGCTTAGCGAATCCCCAACTAGCCGCTGGGGCAGATACGCAGTATTTT. The full variable domain, in which reference TRBV7-9 and TRBJ2-3 provide the parts outside the CDR3, is DTGVSQNPRHKITKRGQNVTFRCDPISEHNRLYWYRQTLGQGPEFLTYFQNEAQLEKSRLLSDRFSAERPKGSFSTLEIQRTEQGDSAMYLCASSLANPQLAAGADTQYFGPGTRLTVL.

This clone was detected only a few times. The genes are TRBV7-6 and TRBJ2-7; TRBD1 aligns across 7 bases. The V and J ends lost 1 base and 5 bases, in that order; junction bases with no gene match: 2. Looked up from germline, CDR1 is SGHVS and CDR2 is FNYEAQ. The CDR3 has 13 residues. The CDR3 region has the DNA TGTGCCAGCAGCTTAGTAGGGGGCGACGAGCAGTACTTC. Translated: CASSLVGGDEQYF.

The chain joins TRBV5-1 to TRBJ2-5; 13 bases align to TRBD2. Per germline, CDR1 SGHRS and CDR2 YFSETQ. V was pared by 5 bases and J by 5 bases, with 6 bases of the junction left unmatched. This CDR3 comprises 15 residues. The CDR3 DNA follows: TGCGCCAGCAGTCCAACGACTAGCGGGGGGGAGACCCAGTACTTC. Translating gives CASSPTTSGGETQYF.

V gene TRBV7-3 combines with J gene TRBJ2-1, with 8 bases fitting TRBD2. This CDR3 has 17 amino acids. Trimming took 5 bases from V and 4 from J; bases not matched to a gene: 13. Germline-derived CDR1 and CDR2 are SGHTA and FQGTGA. The CDR3 protein is CASSLQNIAGPYNEQFF. The CDR3 nucleotides read TGTGCCAGCAGCCTGCAAAATATAGCGGGACCATACAATGAGCAGTTCTTC.

V and J are TRBV6-5 and TRBJ2-5, with D perhaps TRBD1 (6 bases). The CDR3 sequence is 13 residues long. The germline V and J ends were trimmed by 8 bases and 2 bases, with 12 bases remaining between them. Germline CDR1 reads MNHEY; CDR2 reads SVGAGI. CDR3 protein: CASGLGQQETQYF. In DNA form, the CDR3 reads TGTGCCAGCGGATTAGGACAGCAAGAGACCCAGTACTTC.